Each of the 25 T cell receptor beta chains below was sequenced from the same sample in a study of shared clonotypes between healthy human individuals. Terminally differentiated effector memory CD45RA+ cells were left out of the naive CD8 fraction, which was CD45RO-negative and positively selected for CCR7. Produced via immunoSEQ multiplex PCR; TCRdb's table is partial and in-frame only. The sample contains roughly 550,000 clones, 95% of which appear only once. Sequenced input: naive CD8+ T cells sorted from blood. The receptors stem from a woman between 25 and 40 years old in good health.

The V and J genes are TRBV7-9 and TRBJ1-4, with D perhaps TRBD1 (5 bases). Per germline, CDR1 SEHNR and CDR2 FQNEAQ (reference sequence). The CDR3 spans 11 residues. The V end lost 8 bases, the J end lost 8 bases, and 9 bases lay between the germline ends. Written as DNA, the CDR3 is TGTGCCAGCTTCAGGGAAGAAAAACTGTTTTTT. As protein: CASFREEKLFF.

The rearrangement joins TRBV11-2 to TRBJ2-7, with D possibly being TRBD2 (6 bases). The CDR3 spans 15 residues. V lost 5 bases and J lost 1, with 15 bases in between. From germline, CDR1 is SGHAT and CDR2 FQNNGV. CDR3 in DNA: TGTGCCAGCAGCCCGTTGGCGGGGTGGTCCTACGAGCAGTACTTC. Amino acids: CASSPLAGWSYEQYF.

This chain connects TRBV4-2 to TRBJ2-7; 9 bases fit TRBD1. Germline V CDR1 and CDR2: LGHNA, YNFKEQ. Trimming removed 0 bases from V and 7 bases from J; junction bases left unmatched: 10. The length of the CDR3 is 16 residues. DNA of the CDR3: TGTGCCAGCAGCCAAGATCTGGGACAGGGCTCTTGGGAGCAGTACTTC. It translates to CASSQDLGQGSWEQYF.

The J gene is TRBJ2-7, the V gene TRBV4-1; TRBD2 might be the D (5 bases). V lost 3 bases, J lost 2 bases, and 14 bases lay in between. The germline CDR1 and CDR2 sequences are MGHRA and YSYEKL. The CDR3 runs 15 residues. The CDR3 DNA sequence: TGCGCCAGCAGCCAGAGGGTGGGTTCAGCCTACGAGCAGTACTTC. Its translation: CASSQRVGSAYEQYF.

In regard to this clone: The junction and the germline gene differ at one end; a read error may be behind it. DNA for the CDR3: TGTGCCACCAGTGGAAGTTACGAGCAGTACTTC. This sequence encodes CATSGSYEQYF. The chain is built from TRBV28 and TRBJ2-7; D is uncertain. The germline gives CDR1 MDHEN, CDR2 SYDVKM. The CDR3 has 11 amino acids. The variable domain in full, completed from reference TRBV28 and TRBJ2-7, reads DVKVTQSSRYLVKRTGEKVFLECVQDMDHENMFWYRQDPGLGLRLIYFSYDVKMKEKGDIPEGYSVSREKKERFSLILESASTNQTSMYLCATSGSYEQYFGPGTRLTVT.

The J gene is TRBJ2-3, the V gene TRBV19; D ambiguous. V shed 5 bases and J shed 5 bases, with 17 bases lying between them. The CDR3 is made up of 15 amino acids. Germline V gives CDR1 LNHDA, CDR2 SQIVND (reference sequence). The CDR3, as DNA: TGTGCCAGTAGTTCCAAGTTCCCGCGTGGAGATACGCAGTATTTT. Protein product: CASSSKFPRGDTQYF.

The chain employs TRBV10-3 and TRBJ1-4, with D perhaps TRBD1 (6 bases). The CDR3 runs 16 residues. V dropped 1 base and J dropped 2 bases, with 11 bases sitting between them. Germline lookup yields CDR1 ENHRY and CDR2 SYGVKD. CDR3 residues: CAISELRDKTNEKLFF. The CDR3 region has the DNA TGTGCCATCAGTGAGTTAAGGGACAAGACTAATGAAAAACTGTTTTTT.

This rearrangement joins TRBV27 to TRBJ2-7; D not resolved. Deletions cut 6 bases from V and 3 bases from J, with 12 bases between. Germline V gene lookup returns CDR1 MNHEY and CDR2 SMNVEV (reference sequence). The CDR3 totals 13 residues. CDR3 protein: CASRRKNYYEQYF. CDR3 nucleotide sequence: TGTGCCAGCAGACGTAAAAATTACTACGAGCAGTACTTC.

The CDR3 DNA sequence: TGTGCCAGCAGCGGAGGGGAAGCAGATACGCAGTATTTT. It yields the protein CASSGGEADTQYF. The genes are TRBV5-6 and TRBJ2-3; D may be TRBD2 (6 bases). Germline lookup yields CDR1 SGHDT and CDR2 YYEEEE. With 4 bases removed from V and 4 bases from J, the gap between germline ends came to 10 bases. The CDR3 covers 13 residues.

This sequence joins TRBV27 and TRBJ2-7, with D perhaps matching TRBD1 (6 bases). V shed 4 bases and J shed 6 bases, with 16 bases lying between them. The germline V gene has CDR1 MNHEY and CDR2 SMNVEV (reference sequence). The CDR3 totals 14 residues. DNA for the CDR3: TGTGCCAGCAGTTGGGGGCAGCCCCCCGGCGAGCAGTACTTC. The encoded protein is CASSWGQPPGEQYF.

The V gene is TRBV27, the J gene TRBJ2-3; possible D gene TRBD2, 6 bases. Deletions cut 2 bases from V and 8 bases from J, with 11 bases between. Germline lookup yields CDR1 MNHEY and CDR2 SMNVEV (reference sequence). The CDR3 runs 13 residues. Here the CDR3 reads CASSLTGVGTQYF. CDR3 nucleotides: TGTGCCAGCAGTTTAACGGGGGTGGGTACGCAGTATTTT.

The V and J genes are TRBV28 and TRBJ2-7; D gene ambiguous. Trimming removed 8 bases from V and 5 bases from J, with 13 bases in between. Germline V gene sequence: CDR1 MDHEN, CDR2 SYDVKM. CDR3 length equals 12 residues. The CDR3 reads CASGEDVDEQYF. In DNA form, the CDR3 reads TGTGCCAGCGGCGAGGACGTAGACGAGCAGTACTTC.

With respect to this clone: Germline and junction disagree at one end, which may indicate a read error. The J gene is TRBJ2-3, the V gene TRBV7-9; TRBD1 matches at 8 bases. Germline CDR1 and CDR2: SEHNR and FQNEAQ (reference sequence). The CDR3 extends over 14 amino acids. CDR3 nucleotide sequence: TGTGCCAGCAGCTTGAGGAGAGGGACAGGTACGCAGTATTTT. Translated, it gives CASSLRRGTGTQYF.

This clone occurred once. The chain has TRBV15 and TRBJ2-7; TRBD1 agrees at 10 bases. The CDR3 totals 13 residues. The germline gives CDR1 LNHNV, CDR2 YYDKDF (reference sequence). After removal of 7 bases from V and 6 bases from J, the junction contained 6 bases not matched to a gene. The CDR3 loop reads CATNPGQGFEQYF. The CDR3 DNA follows: TGTGCCACCAACCCGGGACAGGGGTTCGAGCAGTACTTC.

This clone was recorded a few times. This chain joins TRBV29-1 and TRBJ2-1; D might be TRBD2 (6 bases). From germline, CDR1 is SQVTM and CDR2 ANQGSEA. Trimming cost V 6 bases and J 7 bases, with 16 bases left between them. The CDR3 length is 13 residues. The CDR3 region is CSVGRGLLNEQFF. The CDR3, as DNA: TGCAGCGTAGGCCGGGGGTTACTGAATGAGCAGTTCTTC.

The chain uses TRBV7-9 and TRBJ2-1, with 7 bases fitting TRBD2. The CDR3 consists of 15 residues. Germline CDR1 and CDR2: SEHNR and FQNEAQ (reference sequence). Germline trimming cut 7 bases from V and 0 bases from J; bases unmatched to any gene: 6. CDR3 residues: CASTSGMTSYNEQFF. The DNA of the CDR3 is TGTGCCAGCACAAGCGGGATGACCTCCTACAATGAGCAGTTCTTC.

This chain links TRBV6-5 with TRBJ1-5; TRBD1 might be the D (5 bases). The germline V and J ends were trimmed by 6 bases and 2 bases, with 11 bases remaining between them. This CDR3 spans 14 amino acids. Germline V gene data show CDR1 as MNHEY and CDR2 as SVGAGI. CDR3 coding DNA: TGTGCCAGCAGGGCAGGGAATGGCAATCAGCCCCAGCATTTT. It encodes CASRAGNGNQPQHF.

The CDR3 loop is CASSLGSGIGHQPQHF. The CDR3, as DNA: TGTGCCAGCAGCTTAGGGTCCGGGATTGGCCATCAGCCCCAGCATTTT. The chain has TRBV7-8 and TRBJ1-5; D is undetermined. This CDR3 has 16 amino acids. The V and J ends lost 1 base and 5 bases respectively, with 15 bases between them. Per the germline V gene, CDR1 is SGHVS and CDR2 is FQNEAQ.

This clone was recorded once. The gene calls are TRBV10-2 and TRBJ2-1; the match to TRBD2 covers 8 bases. V gave up 8 bases and J gave up 6 bases; unmatched junction bases: 9. From germline, CDR1 is WSHSY and CDR2 SAAADI. The CDR3 runs 14 residues. CDR3 sequence (DNA): TGCGCCAGCCGACCCCCCGGGAGGGCCAATGAGCAGTTCTTC. Residues: CASRPPGRANEQFF.

The chain joins TRBV2 to TRBJ2-7, with TRBD2 matching 11 bases. The CDR3 extends over 15 amino acids. CDR1 and CDR2 from the germline V gene are SNHLY and FYNNEI. The J segment lost 1 base and the V segment lost 3 bases, leaving 2 bases of the junction unmatched. The CDR3 nucleotides read TGTGCCAGCAGTGATAGCGGGAGGGAGTCCTACGAGCAGTACTTC. Protein sequence: CASSDSGRESYEQYF.

The V gene is TRBV4-1, the J gene TRBJ1-2; unclear D gene. Trimming took off 3 bases at V and 10 bases at J, with 18 bases between the two ends. The CDR3 is 14 amino acids. The germline V gene has CDR1 MGHRA and CDR2 YSYEKL. CDR3 nucleotides: TGCGCCAGCAGCCAGTCGTCCGGGCCGAGGGACTACACCTTC. Protein sequence: CASSQSSGPRDYTF.

This clone was detected only once. CDR3 DNA: TGTGCCAGCAGCCACTCGCAGGGGTTGAACACTGAAGCTTTCTTT. Its translation: CASSHSQGLNTEAFF. The V gene is TRBV6-5, the J gene TRBJ1-1; TRBD1 might be the D (6 bases). The germline V and J ends were trimmed by 6 bases and 0 bases, with 14 bases remaining between them. Germline CDR1 reads MNHEY; CDR2 reads SVGAGI. The CDR3 loop spans 15 amino acids.

This sequence joins TRBV2 and TRBJ1-5; D call uncertain. Germline loops: CDR1 SNHLY, CDR2 FYNNEI. This CDR3 has 17 amino acids. V shed 2 bases and J shed 3 bases, with 17 bases lying between them. Here the CDR3 reads CASSEFPPGSSNQPQHF. In DNA, the CDR3 is TGTGCCAGCAGTGAATTCCCCCCCGGGAGCTCCAATCAGCCCCAGCATTTT. The entire variable domain, with the rest obtained from reference TRBV2 and TRBJ1-5, is as follows: EPEVTQTPSHQVTQMGQEVILRCVPISNHLYFYWYRQILGQKVEFLVSFYNNEISEKSEIFDDQFSVERPDGSNFTLKIRSTKLEDSAMYFCASSEFPPGSSNQPQHFGDGTRLSIL.

The chain uses TRBV7-9 and TRBJ2-1; D is uncertain. Germline V CDR1 and CDR2: SEHNR, FQNEAQ (reference sequence). Trimming stripped 1 base from V and 8 bases from J, with 12 bases between. CDR3 length equals 14 residues. CDR3 coding DNA: TGTGCCAGCAGCTTAGGACCCACTGTGGATGAGCAGTTCTTC. This encodes CASSLGPTVDEQFF.

The J gene is TRBJ2-1, the V gene TRBV19; the D gene is possibly TRBD1 (5 bases). Germline CDR1 LNHDA, CDR2 SQIVND (reference sequence). This CDR3 region has 13 residues. V lost 3 bases, J lost 5 bases, and 8 bases lay in between. The CDR3 DNA sequence: TGTGCCAGTAGTATCCTGACAGACAATGAGCAGTTCTTC. This sequence encodes CASSILTDNEQFF.